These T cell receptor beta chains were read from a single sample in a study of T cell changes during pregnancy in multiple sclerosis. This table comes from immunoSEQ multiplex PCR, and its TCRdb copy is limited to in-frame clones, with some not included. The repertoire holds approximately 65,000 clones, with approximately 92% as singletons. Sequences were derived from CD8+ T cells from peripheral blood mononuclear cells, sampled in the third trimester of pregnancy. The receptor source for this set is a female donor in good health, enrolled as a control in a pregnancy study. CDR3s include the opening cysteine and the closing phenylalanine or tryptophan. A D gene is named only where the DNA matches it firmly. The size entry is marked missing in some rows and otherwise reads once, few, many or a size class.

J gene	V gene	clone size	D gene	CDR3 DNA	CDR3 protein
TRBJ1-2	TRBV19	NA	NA	TGTGCCAGTAGTATGGTAGCTAACTATGGCTACACCTTC	CASSMVANYGYTF
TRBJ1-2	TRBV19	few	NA	TGTGCCAGTAGTATAGATCTCGAAGCATATGGCTACACCTTC	CASSIDLEAYGYTF
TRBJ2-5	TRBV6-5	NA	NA	TGTGCCAGCAGCCTTATCAGGGTAAACCAAGAGACCCAGTACTTC	CASSLIRVNQETQYF
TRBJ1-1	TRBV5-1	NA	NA	TGCGCCAGCAGCTTTGGACAAGAAGCTTTCTTT	CASSFGQEAFF
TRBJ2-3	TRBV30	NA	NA	TGTGCCTGGTCACTTGCATCTAGCACAGATACGCAGTATTTT	CAWSLASSTDTQYF
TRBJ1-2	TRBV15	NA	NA	TGTGCCACCAGCAACACTACTAACTATGGCTACACCTTC	CATSNTTNYGYTF
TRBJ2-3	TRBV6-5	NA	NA	TGTGCCAGCAGTTTCCATGGCACAGATACGCAGTATTTT	CASSFHGTDTQYF
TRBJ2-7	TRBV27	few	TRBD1	TGTGCCAGCAGTTTAGGGGACAGGTCCCACGAGCAGTACTTC	CASSLGDRSHEQYF
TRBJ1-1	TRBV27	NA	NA	TGTGCCAGCAGTTTATTCTGGCCGGGGGATACTGAAGCTTTCTTT	CASSLFWPGDTEAFF
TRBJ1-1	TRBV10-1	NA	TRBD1	TGCGCCAGCAGTGAGTCGGGACAGGAGTGCACTGAAGCTTTCTTT	CASSESGQECTEAFF
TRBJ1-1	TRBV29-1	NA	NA	TGCAGCGTAGATGGATCCGAAGAAGCGACTGAAGCTTTCTTT	CSVDGSEEATEAFF
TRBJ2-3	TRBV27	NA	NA	TGTGCCAGCGCAGGGTCCACAGATACGCAGTATTTT	CASAGSTDTQYF
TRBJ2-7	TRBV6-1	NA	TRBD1	TGTGCCAGCAGTGAGGGGGACAGCCCCTACGAGCAGTACTTC	CASSEGDSPYEQYF
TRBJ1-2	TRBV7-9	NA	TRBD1	TGTGCCAGCAGGGGACAGGTCCTGAGCTATGGCTACACCTTC	CASRGQVLSYGYTF
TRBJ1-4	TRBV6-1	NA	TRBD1	TGTGCCAGCAGTGGAACTGACAGGGAACACTCGTATGAAAAACTGTTTTTT	CASSGTDREHSYEKLFF
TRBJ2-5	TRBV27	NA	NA	TGTGCCAGCAGCCTACTGACAGGTGGCCCTGGGGAGACCCAGTACTTC	CASSLLTGGPGETQYF
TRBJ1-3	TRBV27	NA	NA	TGTGCCAGCAGTGGTGGGGGGTCAGGAAACACCATATATTTT	CASSGGGSGNTIYF
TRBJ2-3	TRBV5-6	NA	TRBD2	TGTGCCAGCAGCTTCGCCTTCACTAGCGGGGGGGCTCATACGCAGTATTTT	CASSFAFTSGGAHTQYF
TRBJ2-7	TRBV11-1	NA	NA	TGTGCCAGCAGCTTTGGACAGACCTACGAGCAGTACTTC	CASSFGQTYEQYF
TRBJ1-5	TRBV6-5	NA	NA	TGTGCCAGCAGCCCCGGGACTCGCAATCAGCCCCAGCATTTT	CASSPGTRNQPQHF
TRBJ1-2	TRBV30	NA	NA	TGTGCCTGGAGTGTATGGGTTCGGGGGTCGGGGGGCTACACCTTC	CAWSVWVRGSGGYTF
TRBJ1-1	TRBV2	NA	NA	TGTGCCAGCAGTGGAAGCACCACCCATATGAACACTGAAGCTTTCTTT	CASSGSTTHMNTEAFF
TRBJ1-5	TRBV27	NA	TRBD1	TGTGCCAGCAGTTTATCTGGCCAGGGGGACAATCAGCCCCAGCATTTT	CASSLSGQGDNQPQHF
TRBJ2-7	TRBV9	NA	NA	TGTGCCAGCAGCCTAGGAGGTACCCCCTACGAGCAGTACTTC	CASSLGGTPYEQYF
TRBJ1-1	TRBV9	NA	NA	TGTGCCAGCAGTCACGACAGGAACACTGAAGCTTTCTTT	CASSHDRNTEAFF
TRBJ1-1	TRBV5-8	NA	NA	TGTGCCAGCAGCTGGGGGGACTCCCCGAACACTGAAGCTTTCTTT	CASSWGDSPNTEAFF
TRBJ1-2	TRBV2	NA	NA	TGTGCCAGCAGGGGGCGAAGAGATGGCTACACCTTC	CASRGRRDGYTF
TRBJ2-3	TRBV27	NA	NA	TGTGCCAGCAGTTTATCCGCAGATACGCAGTATTTT	CASSLSADTQYF
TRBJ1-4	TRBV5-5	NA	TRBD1	TGTGCCAGCAGAGGCCAGACAGGGGCGGAGGAAAAACTGTTTTTT	CASRGQTGAEEKLFF
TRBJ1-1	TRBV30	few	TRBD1	TGTGCCTGGGACAGGGGGCCTGAAGCTTTCTTT	CAWDRGPEAFF
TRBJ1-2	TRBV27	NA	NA	TGTGCCAGCACCGACTCTCCTGGCAGGGTGGGCTACACCTTC	CASTDSPGRVGYTF
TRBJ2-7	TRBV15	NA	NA	TGTGCCACCAGTGCCCCGACAGGCTTGAACGAGCAGTACTTC	CATSAPTGLNEQYF
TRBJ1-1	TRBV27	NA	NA	TGTGCCAGCAGTTTATCCCTGTACTCCATGAACACTGAAGCTTTCTTT	CASSLSLYSMNTEAFF
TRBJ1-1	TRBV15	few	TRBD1	TGTGCCACCAGCAGGGGGACAGCCAACACTGAAGCTTTCTTT	CATSRGTANTEAFF
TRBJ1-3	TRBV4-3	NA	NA	TGCGCCAGCAGCCAAGGTAGCGGGGTTCGCTCTGGAAACACCATATATTTT	CASSQGSGVRSGNTIYF
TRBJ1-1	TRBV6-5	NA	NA	TGTGCCAGCAGTTATTCGGGGGATAGTGCTTTCTTT	CASSYSGDSAFF
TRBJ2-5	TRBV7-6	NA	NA	TGTGCCAGCAGCTTAAGGGCGGGGGCTGAGACCCAGTACTTC	CASSLRAGAETQYF
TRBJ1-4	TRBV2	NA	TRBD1	TGTGCCAGCAGTGGGCATACAGGGGGCGGACCTAATGAAAAACTGTTTTTT	CASSGHTGGGPNEKLFF
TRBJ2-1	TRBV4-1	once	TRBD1	TGCGCCAGCAGCCATGACGGGACAGGGAGGGATGAGCAGTTCTTC	CASSHDGTGRDEQFF
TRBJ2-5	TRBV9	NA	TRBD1	TGTGCCAGCAGTCCCGGACAGGCGAAGTACCAAGAGACCCAGTACTTC	CASSPGQAKYQETQYF
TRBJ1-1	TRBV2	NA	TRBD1	TGTGCCAGCAACAGGGGAATTGGTGCTGAAGCTTTCTTT	CASNRGIGAEAFF
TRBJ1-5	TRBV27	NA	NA	TGTGCCAGTTCCCAGGGCAATCAGCCCCAGCATTTT	CASSQGNQPQHF
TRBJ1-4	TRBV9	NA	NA	TGTGCCAGCAGCCCCACCCCAGGGGCAAGTAATGAAAAACTGTTTTTT	CASSPTPGASNEKLFF
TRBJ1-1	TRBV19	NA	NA	TGTGCCACCTGGAGGGGGAACACTGAAGCTTTCTTT	CATWRGNTEAFF
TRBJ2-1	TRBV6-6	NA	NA	TGTGCCAGCAGTTACCACGAGCGGGTTGAGCAGTTCTTC	CASSYHERVEQFF